This T cell receptor beta chain was retrieved from a study of T cells in localized non-small cell lung cancer. Study outcomes and limitations: The highest T cell clonality was in uninvolved adjacent lung, above tumor. One tumor region alone was sequenced, and heterogeneity therefore remains possible. Across samples, adjacent lung featured a median 57 of the top 100 tumor clones.

Only in-frame clones appear in the TCRdb table, and some are missing; sequencing was by immunoSEQ multiplex PCR. The sample includes about 21,000 clones, 70% to 90% of them seen just once. To note about this clone: The antigen remains undetermined.

The CDR3 extends over 13 amino acids. V lost 5 bases, J lost 5 bases, and 12 bases lay in between. CDR1 and CDR2 from the germline V gene are MNHEY and SMNVEV (reference sequence). The receptor was isolated from a male donor aged 60 or over with stage I squamous cell lung carcinoma. The starting material was peripheral blood, obtained before any cancer treatment. J is TRBJ1-2 and V is TRBV27; no firm D call. For the CDR3, the DNA is TGTGCCAGCAGTCAGTCACAGTTTTATGGCTACACCTTC. Protein: CASSQSQFYGYTF.